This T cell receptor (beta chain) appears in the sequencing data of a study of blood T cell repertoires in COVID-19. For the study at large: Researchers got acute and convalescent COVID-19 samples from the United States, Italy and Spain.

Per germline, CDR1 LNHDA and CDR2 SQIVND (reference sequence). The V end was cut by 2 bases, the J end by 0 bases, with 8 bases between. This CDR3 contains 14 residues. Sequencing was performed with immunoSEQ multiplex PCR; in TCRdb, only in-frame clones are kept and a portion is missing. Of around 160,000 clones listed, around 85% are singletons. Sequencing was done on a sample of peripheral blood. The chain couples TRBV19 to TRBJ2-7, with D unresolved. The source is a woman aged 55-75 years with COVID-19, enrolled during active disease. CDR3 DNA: TGTGCCAGTAGTATATCAGGAAGCTCCTACGAGCAGTACTTC. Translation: CASSISGSSYEQYF.